The present TCR beta chain was sequenced within a study of T cell responses to AZD1222 COVID-19 vaccine. Measured with immunoSEQ multiplex PCR; TCRdb has only the in-frame clones, and not every one. This repertoire shows about 180,000 clones, around 93% found once; its top ten account for 0.8% to 1.3%. The CDR3 is made up of 15 amino acids. Trimming left V 0 bases short and J 2 bases short, with 9 bases between. Germline V gene data show CDR1 as SGHNT and CDR2 as YYREEE (reference sequence). This clonotype was obtained from an adult who received the MenACWY meningococcal vaccine as a control. The sequences come from peripheral blood, collected 28 days after the second dose of the MenACWY control vaccine. This rearrangement joins TRBV5-4 to TRBJ2-1; D gene uncertain. For the CDR3, the DNA is TGTGCCAGCAGCTTGGATACCCCAGCCTACAATGAGCAGTTCTTC. Its protein is CASSLDTPAYNEQFF.